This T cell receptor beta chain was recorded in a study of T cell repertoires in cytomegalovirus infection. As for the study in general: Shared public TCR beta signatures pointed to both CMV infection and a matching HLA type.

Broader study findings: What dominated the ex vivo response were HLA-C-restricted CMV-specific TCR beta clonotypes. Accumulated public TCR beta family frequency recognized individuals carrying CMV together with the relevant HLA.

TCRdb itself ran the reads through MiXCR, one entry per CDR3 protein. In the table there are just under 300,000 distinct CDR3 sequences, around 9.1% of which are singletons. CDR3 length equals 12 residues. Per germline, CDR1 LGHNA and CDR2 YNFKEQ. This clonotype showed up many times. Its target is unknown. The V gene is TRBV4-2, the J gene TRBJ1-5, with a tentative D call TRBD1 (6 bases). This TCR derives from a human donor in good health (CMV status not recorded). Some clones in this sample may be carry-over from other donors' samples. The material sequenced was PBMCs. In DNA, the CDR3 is TGTGCTAGGGGGACCGGGGGGCAGCCCCAGCATTTT. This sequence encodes CARGTGGQPQHF.